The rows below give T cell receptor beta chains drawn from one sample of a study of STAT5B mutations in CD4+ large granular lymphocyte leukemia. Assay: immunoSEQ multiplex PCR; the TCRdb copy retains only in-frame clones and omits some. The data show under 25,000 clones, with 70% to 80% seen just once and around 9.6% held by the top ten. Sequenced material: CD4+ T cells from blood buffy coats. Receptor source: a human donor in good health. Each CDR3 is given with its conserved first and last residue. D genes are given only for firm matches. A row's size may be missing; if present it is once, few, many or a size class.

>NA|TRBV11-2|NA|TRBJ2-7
CASSLDGLDHREQYF
TGTGCCAGCAGCTTAGACGGCCTAGACCACAGGGAGCAGTACTTC
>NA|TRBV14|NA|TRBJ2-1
CASSQNGRYNEQFF
TGTGCCAGCAGCCAAAACGGCCGATACAATGAGCAGTTCTTC
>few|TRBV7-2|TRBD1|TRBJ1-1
CASRGTGRVNTEAFF
TGTGCCAGCAGAGGGACAGGGCGGGTGAACACTGAAGCTTTCTTT
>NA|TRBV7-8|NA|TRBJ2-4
CASSLMLFGGLASQAKNIQYF
TGTGCCAGCAGCTTAATGCTTTTCGGGGGTTTAGCCAGCCAGGCCAAAAACATTCAGTACTTC
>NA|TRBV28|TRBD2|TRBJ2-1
CASSSLAGLAGHEQFF
TGTGCCAGCAGTTCCTTGGCGGGACTAGCGGGGCATGAGCAGTTCTTC
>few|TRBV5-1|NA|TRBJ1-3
CASSLGGGNTIYF
TGCGCCAGCAGCTTAGGGGGTGGAAACACCATATATTTT
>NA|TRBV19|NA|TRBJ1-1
CASMGNGWDTEAFF
TGTGCCAGTATGGGGAATGGATGGGACACTGAAGCTTTCTTT
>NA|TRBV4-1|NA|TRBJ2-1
CASSQLDLFGNEQFF
TGCGCCAGCAGCCAACTCGACTTGTTTGGGAATGAGCAGTTCTTC
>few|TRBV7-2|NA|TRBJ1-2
CASSLSFQGHGYTF
TGTGCCAGCAGCTTATCGTTCCAGGGCCATGGCTACACCTTC
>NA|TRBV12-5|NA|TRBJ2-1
CASGFRRSEQFF
TGTGCTAGTGGTTTTCGGAGGAGTGAGCAGTTCTTC
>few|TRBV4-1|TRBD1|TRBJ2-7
CASSQPDRGDYEQYF
TGCGCCAGCAGCCAACCCGACAGGGGCGACTACGAGCAGTACTTC
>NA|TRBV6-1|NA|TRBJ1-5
CASSDWGLNQPQHF
TGTGCCAGCAGTGATTGGGGCCTCAATCAGCCCCAGCATTTT
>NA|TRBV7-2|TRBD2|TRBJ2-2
CASSLPAGGAPNTGELFF
TGTGCCAGCAGCTTACCGGCGGGGGGCGCTCCGAACACCGGGGAGCTGTTTTTT
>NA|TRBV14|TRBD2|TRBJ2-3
CASSPSGRATDTQYF
TGTGCCAGCAGCCCTAGCGGGAGGGCCACAGATACGCAGTATTTT
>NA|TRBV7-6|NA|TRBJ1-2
CASSPQGNYGYTF
TGTGCCAGCAGCCCGCAGGGTAACTATGGCTACACCTTC
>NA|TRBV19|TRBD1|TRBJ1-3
CASSTTGQGSGNTIYF
TGTGCCAGTAGTACCACGGGACAGGGCTCTGGAAACACCATATATTTT
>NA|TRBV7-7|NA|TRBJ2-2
CASSLVSGNTGELFF
TGTGCCAGCAGCTTAGTTAGCGGGAACACCGGGGAGCTGTTTTTT
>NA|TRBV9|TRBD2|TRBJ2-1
CASSVDGRAYNEQFF
TGTGCCAGCAGCGTAGACGGGAGGGCCTACAATGAGCAGTTCTTC
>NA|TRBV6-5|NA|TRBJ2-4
CATREGARDQYF
TGTGCCACTCGAGAAGGGGCGCGAGATCAGTACTTC
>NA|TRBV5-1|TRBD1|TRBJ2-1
CASRWDRGPGQGLNEQFF
TGCGCCAGCAGGTGGGATCGGGGACCGGGACAGGGACTCAATGAGCAGTTCTTC
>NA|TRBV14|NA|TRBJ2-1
CASSQEGRNYNEQFF
TGTGCCAGCAGCCAGGAAGGACGGAATTACAATGAGCAGTTCTTC
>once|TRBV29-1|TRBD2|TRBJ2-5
CSVDGLAGVETQYF
TGCAGCGTTGATGGGCTAGCGGGAGTAGAGACCCAGTACTTC
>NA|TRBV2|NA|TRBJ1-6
CASRLNSPLHF
TGTGCCAGCAGGCTAAATTCACCCCTCCACTTT